The 17 T cell receptor beta chains listed next were all sequenced from one sample in a study of persistence of HIV-infected CD4 T cells (dated by TCRdb to the early 2020s). TCRbeta repertoires were sequenced from genomic DNA with the immunoSEQ hsTCRB assay version 4 in survey mode. The table was pulled from immuneACCESS by TCRdb, which kept in-frame rearrangements only. Such tables lose some clones; where checked, under half of the loss comes from unresolved V genes, and the rest has no known cause. This sample holds roughly 35,000 clones; 82% were observed only once. Jointly, the top ten make up 0.9% to 1% of the sample. Interpreted using the paper, the treatment or condition label stands for: suppressive antiretroviral therapy. A pool of overlapping HIV-1 Gag 15-mer peptides was used at 1 ug per peptide per mL for cell stimulation. Memory CD4+ T cells that did not respond, being CD40L-negative, CD69-negative and CD45RO-high, were sorted as memory populations depleted of antigen-responding cells.

These receptors' antigens are unknown. This material consisted of cultured CD4+ T cells from PBMCs, taken from a patient who received antiretroviral therapy. Read against the paper, the sample's cell subset or site label means: CD40L-CD69- CD45RO-high memory CD4 T cells not responding to Gag peptides. Every receptor here comes from an adult with HIV. The donor label of this sample is uncertain.

The chain employs TRBV12-5 and TRBJ1-3, with D perhaps matching TRBD1 (5 bases). CDR1 is LGHNT and CDR2 is FRNRAP in the germline V gene. Trimming took 5 bases from V and 0 from J, leaving 17 bases between them. There are 17 residues in the CDR3. CDR3 nucleotides: TGTGCTAGTGGTCTTGGTCAGGGCCGGATCTCTGGAAACACCATATATTTT. It encodes CASGLGQGRISGNTIYF.

The V and J genes are TRBV5-1 and TRBJ2-1; a weak D match, TRBD2 (6 bases). Germline V gene sequence: CDR1 SGHRS, CDR2 YFSETQ. V lost 4 bases and J lost 8, with 19 bases in between. There are 15 residues in the CDR3. CDR3 loop: CASSPGRETLDEQFF. Written as DNA, the CDR3 is TGCGCCAGCAGCCCGGGACGGGAGACTTTGGATGAGCAGTTCTTC. Using reference TRBV5-1 and TRBJ2-1 for the parts outside the CDR3, the full variable domain is KAGVTQTPRYLIKTRGQQVTLSCSPISGHRSVSWYQQTPGQGLQFLFEYFSETQRNKGNFPGRFSGRQFSNSRSEMNVSTLELGDSALYLCASSPGRETLDEQFFGPGTRLTVL.

The rearrangement uses TRBV10-1 and TRBJ2-7; no definite D call. The V and J ends lost 0 bases and 3 bases respectively, with 3 bases between them. Germline V gene data show CDR1 as WNHNN and CDR2 as SYGVQD (reference sequence). The CDR3 extends over 12 amino acids. The CDR3 here is CASSESGYEQYF. CDR3 in DNA: TGCGCCAGCAGTGAGTCGGGCTACGAGCAGTACTTC.

The chain combines TRBV6-2 or TRBV6-3 with TRBJ2-1; possibly TRBD1 for D (5 bases). From germline, CDR1 is MNHEY and CDR2 SVGEGT. The V end was cut by 6 bases, the J end by 9 bases, with 18 bases between. The CDR3 runs to 14 residues. This CDR3 is CASSRQLRPTEQFF. The CDR3 DNA reads as TGTGCCAGCAGCCGACAGCTCCGGCCCACTGAGCAGTTCTTC.

This chain joins TRBV3-1 (or the pseudogene TRBV3-2) and TRBJ1-6; 7 positions match TRBD1. This CDR3 is built from 16 residues. V lost 3 bases and J lost 5; bases outside the gene matches: 7. Germline assignment: CDR1 LGHDT and CDR2 YNNKEL (reference sequence). The CDR3 region has the DNA TGTGCCAGCAGCCAGACAGGGTTGGGGGATAATTCACCCCTCCACTTT. Translating it yields CASSQTGLGDNSPLHF.

The genes are TRBV6-5 and TRBJ1-3; weak D call: TRBD1 (5 bases). The CDR3 has 14 residues. The V end lost 6 bases, the J end lost 0 bases, and 9 bases lay between the germline ends. The V gene's germline CDR1 is MNHEY and CDR2 SVGAGI. The CDR3 reads CASSRTFSGNTIYF. The CDR3, as DNA: TGTGCCAGCAGCCGGACATTCTCTGGAAACACCATATATTTT.

This chain joins TRBV10-1 and TRBJ2-5; TRBD2 might be the D (6 bases). CDR1 and CDR2 from the germline V gene are WNHNN and SYGVQD (reference sequence). V gave up 0 bases and J gave up 5 bases, with 10 bases separating them. The length of the CDR3 is 14 residues. In nucleotides, the CDR3 is TGCGCCAGCAGTGAGTCCGGCCGGGGGGAGACCCAGTACTTC. As protein: CASSESGRGETQYF.

This clone appeared a single time. V and J are TRBV9 and TRBJ2-5; D unresolved. This CDR3 comprises 16 residues. From germline, CDR1 is SGDLS and CDR2 YYNGEE. Between the trimmed V and J ends, which lost 4 bases and 2 bases, there was a span of 18 bases. CDR3 sequence reads: CASSPRDGQMQETQYF. The CDR3 nucleotides read TGTGCCAGCAGCCCCCGCGACGGGCAGATGCAAGAGACCCAGTACTTC.

J is TRBJ2-7 and V is TRBV6-1; unclear D gene. Trimming left V 6 bases short and J 0 bases short, with 9 bases between. The CDR3 is 13 residues long. Germline V gene sequence: CDR1 MNHNS, CDR2 SASEGT. The CDR3 here is CASRSLPSYEQYV. The CDR3 region has the DNA TGTGCCAGCAGATCGCTACCCTCCTACGAGCAGTACGTC.

This clone was detected only once. This chain joins TRBV7-8 and TRBJ2-3, with a weak D call TRBD1 (5 bases). Germline V gene lookup returns CDR1 SGHVS and CDR2 FQNEAQ. The CDR3 spans 14 residues. V was clipped by 8 bases and J by 2 bases, with 14 bases between them. Written as DNA, the CDR3 is TGTGCCAGCTCTTACAGGTCCTCCACAGATACGCAGTATTTT. This translates into CASSYRSSTDTQYF.

CDR3 in DNA: TGTGCCAGCAGCGTAGGGGACAGGGGCTCAACTAATGAAAAACTGTTTTTT. This gives the protein CASSVGDRGSTNEKLFF. This sequence joins TRBV9 and TRBJ1-4; 10 nucleotides match TRBD1. The V segment lost 0 bases and the J segment 0 bases; nucleotides outside the gene matches: 2. CDR3 length: 17 amino acids. CDR1 and CDR2 (germline): SGDLS, YYNGEE.

This chain uses TRBV7-8 with TRBJ2-1; the D is unclear. CDR3 length: 11 residues. V shed 5 bases and J shed 15 bases, with 14 bases lying between them. The germline CDR1 and CDR2 sequences are SGHVS and FQNEAQ. The CDR3 spells CASSPGSLRFF. The CDR3 bases are TGTGCCAGCAGCCCCGGTTCCCTCAGGTTCTTC.

CDR3 residues: CASSLTGYNGGYTF. The CDR3 region has the DNA TGTGCCAGCAGCTTGACAGGGTATAATGGTGGCTACACCTTC. V is TRBV7-6 and J is TRBJ1-2; TRBD1 agrees at 7 bases. The CDR3 is made up of 14 amino acids. The V gene end was trimmed by 3 bases and the J gene end by 7 bases; junction bases not matched to a gene: 8. Germline CDR1 SGHVS, CDR2 FNYEAQ.

This clone was seen only a few times. The rearrangement joins TRBV7-9 to TRBJ1-1, with no clear D. This CDR3 is 16 amino acids long. CDR1 is SEHNR, CDR2 FQNEAQ, per germline (reference sequence). Trimming shortened V by 8 bases and J by 0 bases, and 19 bases separated the two germline ends. Here the CDR3 reads CASDRGFTELNTEAFF. The CDR3, as DNA: TGTGCCAGCGATCGAGGTTTCACCGAATTGAACACTGAAGCTTTCTTT.

The V and J genes are TRBV5-1 and TRBJ2-2; 8 bases map to TRBD1. CDR1 is SGHRS, CDR2 YFSETQ, per germline. The V and J ends lost 0 bases and 7 bases, in that order; junction bases with no gene match: 8. CDR3 length: 16 amino acids. The CDR3: CASSLVPGGLGGELFF. The CDR3 DNA is TGCGCCAGCAGCTTGGTTCCAGGGGGCTTAGGCGGGGAGCTGTTTTTT.

The gene calls are TRBV5-1 and TRBJ2-7, with a weak D call TRBD1 (6 bases). Trimming stripped 4 bases from V and 5 bases from J, with 16 bases between. From germline, CDR1 is SGHRS and CDR2 YFSETQ. There are 14 residues in the CDR3. The CDR3 DNA sequence: TGCGCCAGCAGCGGGGGCGCCAGGTCCAACGAGCAGTACTTC. Translating gives CASSGGARSNEQYF.

This chain connects TRBV6-5 to TRBJ1-1; D possibly corresponds to TRBD1 (5 bases). CDR3 length: 15 residues. Germline V gene data show CDR1 as MNHEY and CDR2 as SVGAGI. V lost 0 bases and J lost 6, with 14 bases in between. The CDR3 bases are TGTGCCAGCAGTTACTCAGGGCAGGGTAATCCTGAAGCTTTCTTT. It encodes CASSYSGQGNPEAFF.